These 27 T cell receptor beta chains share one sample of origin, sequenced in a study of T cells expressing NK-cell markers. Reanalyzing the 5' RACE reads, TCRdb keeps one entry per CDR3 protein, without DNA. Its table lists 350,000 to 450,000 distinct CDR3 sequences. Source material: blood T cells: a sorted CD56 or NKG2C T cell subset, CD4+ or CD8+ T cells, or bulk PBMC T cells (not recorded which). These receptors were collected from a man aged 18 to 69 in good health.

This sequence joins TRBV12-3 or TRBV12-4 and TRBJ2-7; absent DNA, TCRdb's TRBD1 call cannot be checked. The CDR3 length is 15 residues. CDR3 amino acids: CASANGAGVSYEQYF.

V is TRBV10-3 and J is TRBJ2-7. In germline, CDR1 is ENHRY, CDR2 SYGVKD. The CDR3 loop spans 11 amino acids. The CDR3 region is CATRVTYEQYF.

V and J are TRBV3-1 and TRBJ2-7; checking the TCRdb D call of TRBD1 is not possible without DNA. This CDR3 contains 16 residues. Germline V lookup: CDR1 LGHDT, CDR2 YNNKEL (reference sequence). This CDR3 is CASSQTLGQGKYEQYF.

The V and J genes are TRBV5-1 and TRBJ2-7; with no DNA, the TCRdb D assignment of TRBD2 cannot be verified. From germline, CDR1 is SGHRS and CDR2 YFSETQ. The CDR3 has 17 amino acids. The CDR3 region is CASSLEGVVPPRYEQYF.

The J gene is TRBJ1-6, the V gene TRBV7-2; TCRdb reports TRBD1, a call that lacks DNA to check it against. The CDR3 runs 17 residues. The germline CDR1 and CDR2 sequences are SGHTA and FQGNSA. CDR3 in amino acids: CASSLALAGWNNSPLHF.

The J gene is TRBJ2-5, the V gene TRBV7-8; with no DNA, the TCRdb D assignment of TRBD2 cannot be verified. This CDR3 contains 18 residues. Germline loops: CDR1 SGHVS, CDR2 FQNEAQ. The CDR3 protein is CASSLALRGGRRQETQYF.

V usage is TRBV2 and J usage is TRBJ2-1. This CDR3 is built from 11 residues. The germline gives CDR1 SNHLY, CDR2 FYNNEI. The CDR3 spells CASTVANEQFF.

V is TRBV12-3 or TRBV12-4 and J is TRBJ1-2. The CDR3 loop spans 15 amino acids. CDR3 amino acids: CASSLIALIRYGYTF.

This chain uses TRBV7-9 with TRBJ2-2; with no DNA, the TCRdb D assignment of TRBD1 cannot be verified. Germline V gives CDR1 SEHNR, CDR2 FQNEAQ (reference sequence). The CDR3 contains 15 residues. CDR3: CASSSIQGYTGELFF.

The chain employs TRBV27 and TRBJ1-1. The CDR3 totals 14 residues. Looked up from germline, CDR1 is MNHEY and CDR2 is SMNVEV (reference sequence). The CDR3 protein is CASRLIDRGAEAFF.

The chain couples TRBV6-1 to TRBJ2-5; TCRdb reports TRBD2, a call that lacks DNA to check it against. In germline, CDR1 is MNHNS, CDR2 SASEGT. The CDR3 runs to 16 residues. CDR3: CASSHAGLAGKETQYF.

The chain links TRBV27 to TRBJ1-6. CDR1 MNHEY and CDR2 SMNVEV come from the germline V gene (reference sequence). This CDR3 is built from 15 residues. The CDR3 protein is CASSLLGGQNSPLHF.

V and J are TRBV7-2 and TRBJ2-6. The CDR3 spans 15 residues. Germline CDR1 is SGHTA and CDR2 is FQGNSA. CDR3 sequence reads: CASSFESAGANVLTF.

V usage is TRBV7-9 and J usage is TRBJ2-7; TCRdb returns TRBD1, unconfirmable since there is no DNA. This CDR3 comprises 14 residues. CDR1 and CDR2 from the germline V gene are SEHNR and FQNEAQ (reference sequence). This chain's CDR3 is CASSLGGGYYEQYF.

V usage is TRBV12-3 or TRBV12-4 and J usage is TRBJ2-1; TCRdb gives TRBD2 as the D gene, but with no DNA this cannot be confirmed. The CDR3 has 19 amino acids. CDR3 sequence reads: CASSPYLGRGTSGGNEQFF.

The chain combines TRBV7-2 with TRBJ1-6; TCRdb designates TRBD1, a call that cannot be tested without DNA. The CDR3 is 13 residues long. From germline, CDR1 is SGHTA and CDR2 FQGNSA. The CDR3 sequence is CASSLQGLSPLHF.

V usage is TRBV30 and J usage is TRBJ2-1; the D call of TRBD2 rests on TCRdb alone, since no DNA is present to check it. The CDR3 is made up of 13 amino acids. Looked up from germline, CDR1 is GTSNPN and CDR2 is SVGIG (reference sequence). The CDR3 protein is CAWSGALNNEQFF.

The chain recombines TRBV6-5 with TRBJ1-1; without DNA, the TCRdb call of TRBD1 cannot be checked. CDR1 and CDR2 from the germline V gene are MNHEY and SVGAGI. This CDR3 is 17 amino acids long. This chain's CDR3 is CASSSQGGRWGVTEAFF.

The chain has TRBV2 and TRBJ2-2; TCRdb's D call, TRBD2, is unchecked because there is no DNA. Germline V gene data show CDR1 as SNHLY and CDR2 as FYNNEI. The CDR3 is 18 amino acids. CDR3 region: CASSVIRAGGPNTGELFF.

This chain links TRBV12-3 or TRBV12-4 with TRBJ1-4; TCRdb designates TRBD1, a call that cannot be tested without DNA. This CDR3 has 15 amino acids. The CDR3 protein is CASSIRQGSGEKLFF.

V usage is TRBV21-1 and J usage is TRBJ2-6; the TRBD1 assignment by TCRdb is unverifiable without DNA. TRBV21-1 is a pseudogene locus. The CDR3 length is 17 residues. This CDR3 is CASSRQGSPSGANVLTF.

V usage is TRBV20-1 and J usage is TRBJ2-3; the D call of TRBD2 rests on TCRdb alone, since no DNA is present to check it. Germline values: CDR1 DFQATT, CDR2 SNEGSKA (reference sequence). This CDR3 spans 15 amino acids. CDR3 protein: CSARDSGGAADTQYF.

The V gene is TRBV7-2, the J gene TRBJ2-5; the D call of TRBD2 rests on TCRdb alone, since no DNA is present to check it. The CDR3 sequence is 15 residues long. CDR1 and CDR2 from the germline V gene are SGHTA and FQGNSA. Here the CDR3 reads CASSLVRTVQETQYF.

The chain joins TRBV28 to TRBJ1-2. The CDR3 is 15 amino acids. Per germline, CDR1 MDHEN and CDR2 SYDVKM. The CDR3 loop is CASSLSGGLYYGYTF.

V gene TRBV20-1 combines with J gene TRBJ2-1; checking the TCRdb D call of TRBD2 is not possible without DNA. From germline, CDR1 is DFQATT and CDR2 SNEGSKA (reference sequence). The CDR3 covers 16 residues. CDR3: CSAPDLRGGSYNEQFF.

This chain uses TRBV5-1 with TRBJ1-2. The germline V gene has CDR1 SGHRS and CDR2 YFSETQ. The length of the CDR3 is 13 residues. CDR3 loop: CASSLGEASGYTF.

The CDR3: CASSLARDMNYEQYF. The genes are TRBV7-2 and TRBJ2-7; the TCRdb D gene call, TRBD1, has no DNA to confirm it. Germline CDR1 reads SGHTA; CDR2 reads FQGNSA. The CDR3 covers 15 residues.